The 12 T cell receptor beta chains listed next were all sequenced from one sample in a study of cytomegalovirus exposure and HLA in healthy donors. Primers included in the PCR were 60 Vbeta and 13 Jbeta primers. Repertoires were generated with immunoSEQ multiplex PCR, while TCRdb's copy carries only in-frame clones and drops some. This sample has roughly 71,000 clones, with approximately 70% found just once. The specimen was PBMCs. The receptors were sampled from a man aged 35 to 55 in good health and CMV-seropositive.

The CDR3 nucleotides are TGTGCCAGCAGGCCAGGACAGGGGCGCCCCTACGAGCAGTACTTC. Amino acid sequence: CASRPGQGRPYEQYF. The chain employs TRBV27 and TRBJ2-7; 9 nucleotides align to TRBD1. This CDR3 is built from 15 residues. CDR1 is MNHEY and CDR2 is SMNVEV in the germline V gene (reference sequence). V shed 6 bases, J shed 2 bases, and the junction held 8 bases outside the gene matches.

This clone showed up just a few times. V is TRBV9 and J is TRBJ1-6, with 10 bases lining up with TRBD1. V shed 4 bases, J shed 1 base, and the junction held 5 bases outside the gene matches. This CDR3 spans 17 amino acids. Germline V lookup: CDR1 SGDLS, CDR2 YYNGEE. The CDR3 loop is CASSSRTGGSYNSPLHF. The CDR3 bases are TGTGCCAGCAGCTCAAGGACAGGGGGGTCCTATAATTCACCCCTCCACTTT.

V gene TRBV19 combines with J gene TRBJ1-5, with no clear D. This CDR3 is 15 amino acids long. CDR1 and CDR2 (germline): LNHDA, SQIVND (reference sequence). V gave up 3 bases and J gave up 2 bases, with 11 bases separating them. CDR3 DNA: TGTGCCAGTAGTATTTGGGGAGGAGGCAATCAGCCCCAGCATTTT. As protein: CASSIWGGGNQPQHF.

Only a few counts were recorded for this clone. This sequence joins TRBV5-1 and TRBJ1-1; D uncertain. The germline V and J ends were trimmed by 2 bases and 4 bases, with 15 bases remaining between them. The CDR3 covers 15 residues. Germline loops: CDR1 SGHRS, CDR2 YFSETQ. The chain's CDR3 is CASSFEGIGGTEAFF. The CDR3 DNA sequence: TGCGCCAGCAGCTTTGAGGGTATAGGAGGCACTGAAGCTTTCTTT.

The rearrangement joins TRBV27 to TRBJ2-3; D may be TRBD1 (5 bases). Trimming removed 3 bases from V and 0 bases from J, with 7 bases in between. CDR1 and CDR2 from the germline V gene are MNHEY and SMNVEV (reference sequence). The CDR3 has 14 amino acids. The CDR3 spells CASSLRTSTDTQYF. As DNA, the CDR3 is TGTGCCAGCAGTTTGAGGACAAGCACAGATACGCAGTATTTT.

This clone came up a few times. The chain couples TRBV29-1 to TRBJ2-5; 8 bases are shared with TRBD2. Germline V lookup: CDR1 SQVTM, CDR2 ANQGSEA. V lost 7 bases, J lost 5 bases, and 9 bases stayed unmatched. CDR3 size: 13 residues. The chain's CDR3 is CSGTGGPSETQYF. The DNA for the CDR3 is TGCAGCGGAACGGGGGGGCCGAGTGAGACCCAGTACTTC. Full variable domain (missing parts from reference TRBV29-1 and TRBJ2-5): SAVISQKPSRDICQRGTSLTIQCQVDSQVTMMFWYRQQPGQSLTLIATANQGSEATYESGFVIDKFPISRPNLTFSTLTVSNMSPEDSSIYLCSGTGGPSETQYFGPGTRLLVL.

The chain recombines TRBV5-6 with TRBJ2-5; D may be TRBD2 (6 bases). The DNA end is a closer match to TRBJ2-7, so the J assignment may be wrong. Germline CDR1 SGHDT, CDR2 YYEEEE. The CDR3 spans 15 residues. Here the CDR3 reads CASRQRAPDYPEQYF. CDR3 coding DNA: TGTGCCAGCAGACAGCGGGCCCCAGATTATCCCGAGCAGTACTTC.

Only a few counts were recorded for this clone. The genes are TRBV13 and TRBJ2-7; TRBD1 aligns across 8 bases. Germline assignment: CDR1 PRHDT and CDR2 FYEKMQ (reference sequence). Trimming cost V 5 bases and J 3 bases; bases outside gene matches: 12. The CDR3 runs 16 residues. Written as DNA, the CDR3 is TGTGCCAGCAGCCGAGTAAGGACAGGGAAAAACTACGAGCAGTACTTC. Its protein product is CASSRVRTGKNYEQYF.

This sequence joins TRBV29-1 and TRBJ2-7, with a weak D call TRBD2 (5 bases). The CDR3 totals 12 residues. The V and J ends lost 7 bases and 7 bases respectively, with 17 bases between them. The germline V gene encodes CDR1 SQVTM and CDR2 ANQGSEA. The CDR3 DNA reads TGCAGCGCAAAAACCCCGGGAATGGAGCAGTACTTC. The encoded protein is CSAKTPGMEQYF.

The chain carries TRBV11-2 and TRBJ1-5; 7 positions agree with TRBD1. The V and J ends lost 4 bases and 2 bases, in that order; junction bases with no gene match: 5. Germline V gene data show CDR1 as SGHAT and CDR2 as FQNNGV. CDR3 length: 15 residues. In nucleotides, the CDR3 is TGTGCCAGCAGCTCAACCACAGGGGGCAATCAGCCCCAGCATTTT. It translates to CASSSTTGGNQPQHF.

This sequence joins TRBV29-1 and TRBJ1-1; TRBD1 matches 7 bases. Trimming at V came to 5 bases and at J to 4 bases, leaving 7 bases not matched to a gene. The CDR3 has 13 amino acids. Per germline, CDR1 SQVTM and CDR2 ANQGSEA. The CDR3 sequence: CSVSSTGLTEAFF. In DNA, the CDR3 is TGCAGCGTTTCATCGACAGGGCTCACTGAAGCTTTCTTT. Full variable domain (outside the CDR3, taken from reference TRBV29-1 and TRBJ1-1): SAVISQKPSRDICQRGTSLTIQCQVDSQVTMMFWYRQQPGQSLTLIATANQGSEATYESGFVIDKFPISRPNLTFSTLTVSNMSPEDSSIYLCSVSSTGLTEAFFGQGTRLTVV.

This sequence joins TRBV9 and TRBJ1-2, with 9 nucleotides matching TRBD1. The germline gives CDR1 SGDLS, CDR2 YYNGEE. The CDR3 consists of 15 residues. Trimming took 1 base from V and 5 from J; bases not matched to a gene: 6. In DNA form, the CDR3 reads TGTGCCAGCAGCGTAAGCCGGGACAGGGTTTATGGCTACACCTTC. Its translation is CASSVSRDRVYGYTF.